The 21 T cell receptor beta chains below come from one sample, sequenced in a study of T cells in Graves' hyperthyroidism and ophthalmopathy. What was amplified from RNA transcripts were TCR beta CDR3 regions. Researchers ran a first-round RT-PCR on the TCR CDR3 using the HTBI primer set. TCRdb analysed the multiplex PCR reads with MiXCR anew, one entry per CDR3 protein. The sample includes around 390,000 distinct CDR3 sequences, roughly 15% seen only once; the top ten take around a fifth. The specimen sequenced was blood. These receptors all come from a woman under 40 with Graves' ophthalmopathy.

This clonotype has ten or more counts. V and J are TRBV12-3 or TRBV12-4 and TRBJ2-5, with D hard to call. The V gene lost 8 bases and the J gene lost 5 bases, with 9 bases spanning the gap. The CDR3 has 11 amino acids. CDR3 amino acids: CASPDGETQYF. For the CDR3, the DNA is TGTGCCAGCCCTGATGGGGAGACCCAGTACTTC.

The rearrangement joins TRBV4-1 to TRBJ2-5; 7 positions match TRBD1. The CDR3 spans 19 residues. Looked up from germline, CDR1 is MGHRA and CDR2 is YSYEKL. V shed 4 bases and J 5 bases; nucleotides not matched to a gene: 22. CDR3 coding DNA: TGCGCCAGCAGCCTATTGGGTTTGATGTCGGAAGGACAGGTCGAGACCCAGTACTTC. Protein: CASSLLGLMSEGQVETQYF.

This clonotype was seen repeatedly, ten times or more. The CDR3 reads CASSFGSVGYTF. CDR3 DNA: TGTGCCAGCAGTTTTGGGTCAGTTGGCTACACCTTC. The chain joins TRBV28 to TRBJ1-2; D gene unclear. The germline gives CDR1 MDHEN, CDR2 SYDVKM. The CDR3 has 12 amino acids. V was clipped by 3 bases and J by 7 bases, with 9 bases between them.

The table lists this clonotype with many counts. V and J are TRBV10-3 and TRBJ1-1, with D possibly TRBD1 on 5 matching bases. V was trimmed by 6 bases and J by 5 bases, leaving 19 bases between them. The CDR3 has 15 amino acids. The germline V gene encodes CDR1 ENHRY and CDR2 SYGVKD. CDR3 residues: CAISDYLTSGTEAFF. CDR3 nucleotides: TGTGCCATCAGCGACTACCTGACCTCAGGGACTGAAGCTTTCTTT.

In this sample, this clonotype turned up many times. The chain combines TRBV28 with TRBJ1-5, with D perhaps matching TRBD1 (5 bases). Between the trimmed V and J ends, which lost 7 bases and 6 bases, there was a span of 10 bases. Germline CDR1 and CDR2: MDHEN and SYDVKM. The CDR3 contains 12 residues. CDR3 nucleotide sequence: TGTGCCAGCACCGCAGGGCTTCAGCCCCAGCATTTT. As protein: CASTAGLQPQHF.

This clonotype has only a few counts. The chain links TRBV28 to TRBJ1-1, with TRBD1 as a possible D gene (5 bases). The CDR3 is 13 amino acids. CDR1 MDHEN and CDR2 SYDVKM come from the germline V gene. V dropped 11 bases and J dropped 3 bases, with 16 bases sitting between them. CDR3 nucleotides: TGTGCCCACAAGCGGGGCAGCCACACTGAAGCTTTCTTT. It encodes CAHKRGSHTEAFF. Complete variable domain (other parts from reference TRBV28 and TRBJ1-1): DVKVTQSSRYLVKRTGEKVFLECVQDMDHENMFWYRQDPGLGLRLIYFSYDVKMKEKGDIPEGYSVSREKKERFSLILESASTNQTSMYLCAHKRGSHTEAFFGQGTRLTVV.

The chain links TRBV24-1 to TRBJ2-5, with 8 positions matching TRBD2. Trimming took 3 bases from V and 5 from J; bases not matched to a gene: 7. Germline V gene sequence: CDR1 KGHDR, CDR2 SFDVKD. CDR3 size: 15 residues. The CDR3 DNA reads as TGTGCCACCAGTGATCCGGGACTAGAAGCGGAGACCCAGTACTTC. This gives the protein CATSDPGLEAETQYF.

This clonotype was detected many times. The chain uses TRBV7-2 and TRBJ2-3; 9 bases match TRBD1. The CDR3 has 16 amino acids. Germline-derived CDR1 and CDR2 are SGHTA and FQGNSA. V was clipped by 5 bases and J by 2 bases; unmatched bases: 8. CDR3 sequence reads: CASSDPGQGNTDTQYF. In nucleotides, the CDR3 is TGTGCCAGCAGCGACCCGGGACAGGGAAACACAGATACGCAGTATTTT.

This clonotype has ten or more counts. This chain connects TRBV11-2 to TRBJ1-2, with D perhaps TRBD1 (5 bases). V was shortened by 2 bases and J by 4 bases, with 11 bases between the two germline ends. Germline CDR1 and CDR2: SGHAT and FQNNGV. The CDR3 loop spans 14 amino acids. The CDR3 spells CASSLQGTGYGYTF. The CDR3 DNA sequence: TGTGCCAGCAGCTTACAAGGGACCGGCTATGGCTACACCTTC.

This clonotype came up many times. CDR3 sequence (DNA): TGTGCCAGCCGCCGTGGGTACCAAGAGACCCAGTACTTC. It encodes CASRRGYQETQYF. The chain uses TRBV7-2 and TRBJ2-5; D is uncertain. V lost 8 bases, J lost 0 bases, and 10 bases lay in between. The length of the CDR3 is 13 residues. Per germline, CDR1 SGHTA and CDR2 FQGNSA.

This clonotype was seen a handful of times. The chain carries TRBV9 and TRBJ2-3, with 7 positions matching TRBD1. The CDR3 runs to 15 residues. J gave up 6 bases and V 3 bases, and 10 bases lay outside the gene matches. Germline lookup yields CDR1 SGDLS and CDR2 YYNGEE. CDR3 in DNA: TGTGCCAGCAGCGCCCCTTTAGGGGGCAGGGATACGCAGTATTTT. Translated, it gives CASSAPLGGRDTQYF.

The CDR3: CASSLSLRPQETQYF. CDR3 bases: TGTGCCAGCAGCTTATCTCTGCGGCCCCAAGAGACCCAGTACTTC. The V call is TRBV7-2, the J call TRBJ2-5, with D hard to call. The CDR3 sequence is 15 residues long. The V end was cut by 2 bases, the J end by 1 base, with 11 bases between. Germline values: CDR1 SGHTA, CDR2 FQGNSA.

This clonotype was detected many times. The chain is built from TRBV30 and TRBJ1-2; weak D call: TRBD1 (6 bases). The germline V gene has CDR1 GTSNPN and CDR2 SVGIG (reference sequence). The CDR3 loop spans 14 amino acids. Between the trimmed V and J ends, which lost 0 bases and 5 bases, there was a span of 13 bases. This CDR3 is CAWSVQGTTYGYTF. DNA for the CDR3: TGTGCCTGGAGTGTACAAGGGACAACGTATGGCTACACCTTC.

The CDR3 region is CASSLHRASYNEQFF. CDR3 nucleotide sequence: TGTGCCAGCAGTCTCCACAGGGCTTCCTACAATGAGCAGTTCTTC. V usage is TRBV6-2 or TRBV6-3 and J usage is TRBJ2-1; maybe TRBD1 (6 bases). Germline V gives CDR1 MNHEY, CDR2 SVGEGT. This CDR3 spans 15 amino acids. Trimming took 5 bases from V and 1 from J, leaving 12 bases between them.

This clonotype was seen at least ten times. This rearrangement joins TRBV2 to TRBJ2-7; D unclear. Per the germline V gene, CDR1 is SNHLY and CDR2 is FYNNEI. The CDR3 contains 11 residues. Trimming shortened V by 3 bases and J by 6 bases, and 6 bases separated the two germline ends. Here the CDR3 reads CASSEESEQYF. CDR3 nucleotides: TGTGCCAGCAGTGAGGAATCCGAGCAGTACTTC.

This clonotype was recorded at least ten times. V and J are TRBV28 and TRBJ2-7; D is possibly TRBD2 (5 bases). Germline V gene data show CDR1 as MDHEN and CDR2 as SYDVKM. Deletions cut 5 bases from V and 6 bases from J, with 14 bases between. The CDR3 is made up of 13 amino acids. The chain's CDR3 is CASSQRRVVEQYF. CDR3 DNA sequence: TGTGCCAGCAGTCAGAGGCGGGTCGTCGAGCAGTACTTC.

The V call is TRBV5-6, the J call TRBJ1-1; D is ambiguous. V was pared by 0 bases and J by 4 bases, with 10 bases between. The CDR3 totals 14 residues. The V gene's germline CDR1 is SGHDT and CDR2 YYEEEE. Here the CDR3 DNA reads TGTGCCAGCAGCTTGGGTCGGGGAATCACTGAAGCTTTCTTT. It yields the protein CASSLGRGITEAFF.

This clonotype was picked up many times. CDR3 DNA: TGTGCCAGCAGTTTCTCAGAAAACACTGAAGCTTTCTTT. Translating it yields CASSFSENTEAFF. The rearrangement uses TRBV27 and TRBJ1-1; D is ambiguous. The CDR3 length is 13 residues. Germline-derived CDR1 and CDR2 are MNHEY and SMNVEV (reference sequence). The V end lost 3 bases, the J end lost 2 bases, and 7 bases lay between the germline ends.

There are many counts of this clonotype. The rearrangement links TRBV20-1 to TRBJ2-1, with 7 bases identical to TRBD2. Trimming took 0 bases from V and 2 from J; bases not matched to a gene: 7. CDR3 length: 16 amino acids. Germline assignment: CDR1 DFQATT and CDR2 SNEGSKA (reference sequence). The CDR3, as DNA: TGCAGTGCTAGAGATCTAGCGGCGGGGGCCTACAATGAGCAGTTCTTC. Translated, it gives CSARDLAAGAYNEQFF.

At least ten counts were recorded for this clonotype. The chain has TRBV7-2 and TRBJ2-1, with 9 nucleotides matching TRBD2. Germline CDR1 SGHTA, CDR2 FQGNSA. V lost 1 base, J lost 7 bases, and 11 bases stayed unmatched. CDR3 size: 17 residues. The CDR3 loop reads CASSLGGGAFMGNEQFF. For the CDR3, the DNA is TGTGCCAGCAGCTTAGGCGGGGGGGCGTTCATGGGGAATGAGCAGTTCTTC.

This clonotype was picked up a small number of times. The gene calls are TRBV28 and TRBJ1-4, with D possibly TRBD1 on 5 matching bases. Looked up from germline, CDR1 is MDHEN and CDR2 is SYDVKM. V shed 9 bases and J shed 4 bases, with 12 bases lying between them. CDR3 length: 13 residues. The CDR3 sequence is CASRPRGNEKLFF. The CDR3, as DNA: TGTGCCAGTCGACCGAGGGGTAATGAAAAACTGTTTTTT.